Given below is one T cell receptor (beta chain) in context. Its target is unknown. At the DNA level, this CDR3 is encoded by other sequences in the same sample as well. Tens of thousands of T cell genomes (around 190 ng DNA) went into each sorted-subset replicate. Per the study methods: With immunoSEQ giving junction-only sequences and no quality scores, filtering differed. Assay used: immunoSEQ multiplex PCR; TCRdb lists only in-frame clones, some missing. V, J and clone size reflect that table, while D and trimming were determined from the DNA. The data contain a few million clones, about 92% of them singletons. Germline lookup yields CDR1 MNHEY and CDR2 SVGAGI. The CDR3 runs to 14 residues. V was cut by 2 bases and J by 2 bases, with 10 bases left in between. This sample is part of a study of shared clonotypes between healthy human individuals. Study-level findings and limits: Generation of non-shared clonotypes was less probable than generation of clonotypes shared by all four donors.

V usage is TRBV6-5 and J usage is TRBJ2-7; D is tentatively TRBD1 or TRBD2 (5 bases each). The specimen sequenced was naive CD4+ T cells from PBMCs. The subset was: CD45RA+ positively selected. The source of this sequence is a man between 18 and 35 years old in good health. Some clones in this sample may be carry-over from other donors' samples. The CDR3 DNA reads as TGTGCCAGCAGTTACAGGGACGGTGCCTACGAGCAGTACTTC. Amino acids: CASSYRDGAYEQYF.